Following are 17 T cell receptor beta chains from one sample sequenced in a study of patients and donors after allogeneic stem cell transplantation. In TCRdb, the RT-PCR reads were re-called with MiXCR into one record per CDR3 protein. Among 800,000 to 1,000,000 distinct CDR3 sequences listed, approximately 18% were seen once. Source material: blood, either unsorted or a sorted T cell fraction (not recorded which). The source is a human donor who was either an allogeneic HSCT recipient or a stem cell or donor lymphocyte infusion donor (not recorded which). It is not recorded whose cells these are; they may come from a transplant donor.

The chain has TRBV9 and TRBJ2-1; maybe TRBD2 (6 bases). With 3 bases removed from V and 12 bases from J, the gap between germline ends came to 22 bases. The CDR3 runs 15 residues. Germline-derived CDR1 and CDR2 are SGDLS and YYNGEE. Here the CDR3 DNA reads TGTGCCAGCAGCGCTTCGGGACTCGGGAAAAGGGGGCAGTTCTTC. It translates to CASSASGLGKRGQFF.

This clonotype was seen only a few times. The chain recombines TRBV7-9 with TRBJ1-1, with TRBD1 as a possible D gene (6 bases). The CDR3 covers 15 residues. Trimming took 5 bases from V and 7 from J, leaving 20 bases between them. Germline lookup yields CDR1 SEHNR and CDR2 FQNEAQ (reference sequence). CDR3 DNA: TGTGCCAGCAGCCCCTATAGGGGGATGGGGGGTGAAGCTTTCTTT. Translated, it gives CASSPYRGMGGEAFF.

This sequence joins TRBV2 and TRBJ2-2; TRBD2 matches at 7 bases. CDR1 SNHLY and CDR2 FYNNEI come from the germline V gene. The V segment lost 5 bases and the J segment 4 bases; nucleotides outside the gene matches: 7. The CDR3 is made up of 15 amino acids. The CDR3 here is CASSPSGAVTGELFF. CDR3 coding DNA: TGTGCCAGCAGTCCAAGCGGGGCCGTCACCGGGGAGCTGTTTTTT.

V usage is TRBV9 and J usage is TRBJ2-1; no reliable D call. V dropped 3 bases and J dropped 2 bases, with 12 bases sitting between them. The CDR3 consists of 15 residues. CDR1 and CDR2 (germline): SGDLS, YYNGEE. The CDR3 region has the DNA TGTGCCAGCAGCGCCCGGACCGTAACCTACAATGAGCAGTTCTTC. It yields the protein CASSARTVTYNEQFF.

There are many counts of this clonotype. V gene TRBV12-3 or TRBV12-4 combines with J gene TRBJ1-2; no firm D call. The CDR3 extends over 12 amino acids. V lost 4 bases and J lost 3, with 6 bases in between. The CDR3 nucleotides are TGTGCCAGCAGTTCAGACTACTATGGCTACACCTTC. It codes for CASSSDYYGYTF.

This clonotype was counted a few times. The chain combines TRBV4-1 with TRBJ2-5; D remains ambiguous. V shed 2 bases and J shed 4 bases, with 11 bases lying between them. Germline-derived CDR1 and CDR2 are MGHRA and YSYEKL. The CDR3 consists of 14 residues. The CDR3 DNA reads as TGCGCCAGCAGCCAATCGGGTAGGCCAGAGACCCAGTACTTC. Encoded protein: CASSQSGRPETQYF.

The sample holds a few counts of this clonotype. The chain couples TRBV7-3 to TRBJ2-4; tentatively, D is TRBD1 (5 bases). Trimming left V 0 bases short and J 3 bases short, with 12 bases between. The germline CDR1 and CDR2 sequences are SGHTA and FQGTGA. This CDR3 contains 16 residues. The CDR3 here is CASSLTAQGSKNIQYF. CDR3 bases: TGTGCCAGCAGCTTAACTGCCCAGGGTAGCAAAAACATTCAGTACTTC.

The CDR3 coding sequence is TGTGCCAGCAGCTTGGTCCAGACTAATTCACCCCTCCACTTT. Translated: CASSLVQTNSPLHF. The J gene is TRBJ1-6, the V gene TRBV5-4; no firm D call. The CDR3 covers 14 residues. Germline V gene data show CDR1 as SGHNT and CDR2 as YYREEE (reference sequence). V lost 0 bases and J lost 6, with 7 bases in between.

CDR3 bases: TGTGCCACCAGCAGTGATCCCCGGGACAGGGAGGAAGCTTTCTTT. Amino acids: CATSSDPRDREEAFF. The J gene is TRBJ1-1, the V gene TRBV15; 9 positions agree with TRBD1. The germline V gene encodes CDR1 LNHNV and CDR2 YYDKDF (reference sequence). The V segment lost 3 bases and the J segment 8 bases; nucleotides outside the gene matches: 10. This CDR3 region has 15 residues.

V is TRBV20-1 and J is TRBJ2-7; 16 bases fit TRBD2. This CDR3 has 16 residues. Germline CDR1 reads DFQATT; CDR2 reads SNEGSKA (reference sequence). V dropped 3 bases and J dropped 4; count of bases not matched to a gene: 6. The CDR3 DNA reads TGCAGTGCTAGGGGGACTAGCGGGAGGGCCATTTACGAGCAGTACTTC. It encodes CSARGTSGRAIYEQYF.

The chain joins TRBV20-1 to TRBJ1-2; 7 bases agree with TRBD1. The CDR3 sequence is 15 residues long. Germline V gene sequence: CDR1 DFQATT, CDR2 SNEGSKA (reference sequence). V was clipped by 3 bases and J by 8 bases; unmatched bases: 15. This chain's CDR3 is CSARDGYRGGGGYTF. In DNA, the CDR3 is TGCAGTGCTAGGGACGGATACAGGGGCGGCGGCGGCTACACCTTC.

V and J are TRBV20-1 and TRBJ2-1; the match to TRBD2 covers 7 bases. CDR1 and CDR2 from the germline V gene are DFQATT and SNEGSKA (reference sequence). CDR3 length equals 14 residues. V lost 1 base to trimming and J lost 3 bases; unmatched junction nucleotides: 3. The CDR3 here is CSARGSGFYNEQFF. CDR3 nucleotide sequence: TGCAGTGCTAGAGGTAGCGGGTTCTACAATGAGCAGTTCTTC.

The CDR3 DNA is TGTGCCAGCAGCTTATCAACCCCGGGACAGAGGGCAGATACGCAGTATTTT. As protein: CASSLSTPGQRADTQYF. This sequence joins TRBV7-2 and TRBJ2-3, with TRBD1 matching over 7 bases. The CDR3 is 17 residues long. Germline-derived CDR1 and CDR2 are SGHTA and FQGNSA. The junction had 12 bases not matched to a gene; V was cut back by 2 bases and J by 4 bases.

This clonotype has just a few counts. V and J are TRBV27 and TRBJ2-7; D remains unclear. Germline-derived CDR1 and CDR2 are MNHEY and SMNVEV (reference sequence). This CDR3 is 16 amino acids long. The V end was cut by 3 bases, the J end by 6 bases, with 21 bases between. The CDR3 reads CASSFQGPPNWREQYF. The DNA for the CDR3 is TGTGCCAGCAGTTTTCAAGGCCCCCCAAACTGGCGCGAGCAGTACTTC.

This clonotype has more than one count but fewer than ten. The rearrangement uses TRBV27 and TRBJ2-3; the match to TRBD1 covers 8 bases. CDR3 length: 18 residues. Germline values: CDR1 MNHEY, CDR2 SMNVEV (reference sequence). Trimming cost V 3 bases and J 2 bases; bases outside gene matches: 13. For the CDR3, the DNA is TGTGCCAGCAGTTTCTCCCTGGACAGGGAGCGTGTCACAGATACGCAGTATTTT. Amino acids: CASSFSLDRERVTDTQYF.

The genes are TRBV21-1 and TRBJ1-1; TRBD1, as called in the table, went unchecked against the DNA. TRBV21-1 is deemed a pseudogene. The CDR3 is made up of 16 amino acids. CDR3 coding DNA: TGTGCCAGCAGCATTCCCCGGGACAGGGGGTGGACTGAAGCTTTCTTT. Amino acids: CASSIPRDRGWTEAFF.

The rearrangement joins TRBV5-1 to TRBJ2-7; no reliable D call. Germline CDR1 reads SGHRS; CDR2 reads YFSETQ. Trimming removed 4 bases at V and 3 bases at J, with 14 bases between. The CDR3 runs to 14 residues. In DNA form, the CDR3 reads TGCGCCAGCAGCCCCATCGACACCCACTACGAGCAGTACTTC. Translating gives CASSPIDTHYEQYF.